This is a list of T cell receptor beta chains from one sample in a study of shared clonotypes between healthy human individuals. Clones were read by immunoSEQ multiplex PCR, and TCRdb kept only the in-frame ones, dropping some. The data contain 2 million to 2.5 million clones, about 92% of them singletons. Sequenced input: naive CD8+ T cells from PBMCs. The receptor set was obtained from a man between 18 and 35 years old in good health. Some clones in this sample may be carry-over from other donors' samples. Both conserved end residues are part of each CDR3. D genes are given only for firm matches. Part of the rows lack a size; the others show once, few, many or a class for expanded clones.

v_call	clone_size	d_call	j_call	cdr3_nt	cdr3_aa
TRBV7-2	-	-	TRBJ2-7	TGTGCCAGCACCGCACAGGGCTACGAGCAGTACTTC	CASTAQGYEQYF
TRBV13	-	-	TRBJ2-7	TGTGCCAGCAGCCTGAAGACATGGGGCGCGGAAGCTTACGAGCAGTACTTC	CASSLKTWGAEAYEQYF
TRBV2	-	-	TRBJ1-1	TGTGCCAGCAGGCTGGGGCCGCGGACTGAAGCTTTCTTT	CASRLGPRTEAFF
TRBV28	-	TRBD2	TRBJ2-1	TGTGCCAGCAGTTCCGGACCAATTAACCAGCGGGAGGGCCTGAATGAGCAGTTCTTC	CASSSGPINQREGLNEQFF
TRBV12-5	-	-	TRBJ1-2	TGTGCTAGTGGTTTGGTAGGGCAGCACGGCTACACCTTC	CASGLVGQHGYTF
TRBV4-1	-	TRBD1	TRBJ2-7	TGCGCCAGCAGCCGACTCCCTACGGACAGGGCCTACGAGCAGTACTTC	CASSRLPTDRAYEQYF
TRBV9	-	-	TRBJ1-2	TGTGCCAGCAGCTACGCCGGGACGGACCCTAACTATGGCTACACCTTC	CASSYAGTDPNYGYTF
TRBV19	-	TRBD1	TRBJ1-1	TGTGCCAGTAGTATAGCTCGGGGACAGATGAACACTGAAGCTTTCTTT	CASSIARGQMNTEAFF
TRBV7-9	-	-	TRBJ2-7	TGTGCCAGCAGTTCAAGGGGCCACGAGCAGTACTTC	CASSSRGHEQYF
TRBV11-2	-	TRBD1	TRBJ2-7	TGTGCCAGCAGCTTGGGACAGGGGGCCTACGAGCAGTACTTC	CASSLGQGAYEQYF
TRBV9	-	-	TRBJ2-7	TGTGCCAGCAGCGTAGCTGGCCAGGGCACGTACGAGCAGTACTTC	CASSVAGQGTYEQYF
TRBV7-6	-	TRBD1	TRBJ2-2	TGTGCCAGCAGCTTAGTGGCGGGCAGGGGGCCGGAATCACCGGGAGGGGAGCTGTTTTTT	CASSLVAGRGPESPGGELFF
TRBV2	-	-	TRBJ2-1	TGTGCCAGCGCAGGGCTAAGGAATGAGCAGTTCTTC	CASAGLRNEQFF
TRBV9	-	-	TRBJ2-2	TGTGCCAGCAGCCCCCCATCCACCGGGGAGCTGTTTTTT	CASSPPSTGELFF
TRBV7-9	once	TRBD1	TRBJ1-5	TGTGCCAGCAGCACTGGGACAGGGATGAATCAGCCCCAGCATTTT	CASSTGTGMNQPQHF
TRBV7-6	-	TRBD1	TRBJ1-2	TGTGCCAGCAGCTTAGGCAGGGGGGATGGCTACACCTTC	CASSLGRGDGYTF
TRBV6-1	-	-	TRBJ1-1	TGTGCCAGCAGTGGTTACCGGGACCACACTGAAGCTTTCTTT	CASSGYRDHTEAFF
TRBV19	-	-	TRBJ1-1	TGTGCCAGTAGTATATTAGTTGGGAACACTGAAGCTTTCTTT	CASSILVGNTEAFF
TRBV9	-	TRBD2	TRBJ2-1	TGTGCCAGCAGCGTAGGTGCTAGCGGCAATGAGCAGTTCTTC	CASSVGASGNEQFF
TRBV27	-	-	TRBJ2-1	TGTGCCAGCAGTTTCCGCGGGTCCTACAATGAGCAGTTCTTC	CASSFRGSYNEQFF
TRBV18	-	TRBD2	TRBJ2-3	TGTGCCAGCTCACCGGGGTCGAGCGGGAGGGCCGTAATAGATACGCAGTATTTT	CASSPGSSGRAVIDTQYF
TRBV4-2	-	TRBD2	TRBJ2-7	TGTGCCAGCAGCACCGGACTAGCGGGGACCTACGAGCAGTACTTC	CASSTGLAGTYEQYF
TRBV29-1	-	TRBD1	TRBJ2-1	TGCAGCGTTGAAGTTGTTGGGCAGGGGGCGAAATTTGAGCAGTTCTTC	CSVEVVGQGAKFEQFF